This T cell receptor beta chain was profiled in a study of blood T cell repertoires in COVID-19. Germline V gives CDR1 MNHEY, CDR2 SVGAGI. CDR3 length: 16 residues. The junction had 11 bases not matched to a gene; V was cut back by 4 bases and J by 5 bases. The data were produced by immunoSEQ multiplex PCR, yet TCRdb's version contains in-frame clones alone and is incomplete. The sample contains some 180,000 clones, 86% of which appear only once. The chain recombines TRBV6-5 with TRBJ1-1; 9 bases line up with TRBD1. Sequenced sample: PBMCs or T cells enriched from blood (not recorded which). The TCR comes from a woman in her forties in a cohort exposed to, infected with or recovered from COVID-19 (not recorded which). The CDR3 here is CASSSNPGQGRTEAFF. In nucleotides, the CDR3 is TGTGCCAGCAGTTCAAATCCGGGACAGGGTAGAACTGAAGCTTTCTTT.